The rows below give T cell receptor beta chains drawn from one sample of a study of identical twins. In TCRdb, the 5' RACE reads were re-called with MiXCR into one record per CDR3 protein. The data hold more than 1.5 million distinct CDR3 sequences, with more than 30% observed a single time. The material sequenced was cord blood. The receptors come from a newborn girl in good health. Both conserved end residues are part of each CDR3. The order of the fields is D gene, CDR3 length, V gene, CDR3 protein. D genes are given only for firm matches.

TRBD2	20	TRBV18	CASSPSLLVLAETGANVLTF
-	15	TRBV27	CASSTGHRAKNIQYF
TRBD2	14	TRBV11-2	CASSLIAGGRVPYF
TRBD2	15	TRBV12-3/TRBV12-4	CASRRLAGRGDTQYF
-	16	TRBV9	CASSARWGERASEQYF
TRBD1	14	TRBV5-1	CASSFRSGGDEQYF
-	16	TRBV6-5	CASSRLESPLQETQYF
TRBD2	15	TRBV9	CASRPTSGAQETQYF
-	12	TRBV25-1	CAISQTWNEQFF
-	13	TRBV20-1	CSARLTSNYEQYF
-	14	TRBV5-1	CASSLDGRGGTQYF
-	14	TRBV28	CASLREGAGYEQFF
TRBD2	17	TRBV5-1	CASSLRVAGISYNEQFF
-	17	TRBV27	CASSPFGKGSGANVLTF
TRBD1	15	TRBV10-3	CAISDHNRGENEQFF
TRBD1	15	TRBV28	CASSRPGTGNNEQFF
-	16	TRBV5-6	CASSWGPGRAKNIQYF
-	13	TRBV20-1	CSARASGPDTQYF
-	14	TRBV6-6	CASSYRAGHEKLFF
-	16	TRBV7-9	CASSLAPRYSGNTIYF
TRBD2	16	TRBV9	CASSPRLAGARNIQYF
TRBD1	19	TRBV5-1	CASSLPTGQGSRLTDTQYF
-	14	TRBV20-1	CSARDWTPTYEQYF
TRBD2	14	TRBV5-4	CASRKTSGSNEQFF